This T cell receptor beta chain is drawn from a study of T cell responses to AZD1222 COVID-19 vaccine. Regarding the study as a whole: The number of AZD1222 recipients seropositive at baseline was only five or six. Spike-specific TCR breadth and depth grew following two AZD1222 doses. The peak T cell response came first, and repertoires were sampled only after it.

Some clones are missing from TCRdb's copy, which holds only in-frame ones; the method was immunoSEQ multiplex PCR. Of around 120,000 clones in the sample, 70% to 90% were seen once. A word on this clone: As yet, its antigen is unknown.

Germline loops: CDR1 SGHNT, CDR2 YYREEE (reference sequence). Trimming left V 2 bases short and J 6 bases short, with 12 bases between. The length of the CDR3 is 13 residues. Doses given second, at about 4 or about 12 weeks, were pooled. The specimen comprised peripheral blood, sampled 28 days after the second AZD1222 dose. The TCR originated in an adult who received the AZD1222 COVID-19 vaccine. The J gene is TRBJ2-7, the V gene TRBV5-4, with a weak D call TRBD1 (6 bases). Here the CDR3 reads CASSLRGNGEQYF. The CDR3 DNA reads TGTGCCAGCAGCTTAAGGGGGAATGGCGAGCAGTACTTC.